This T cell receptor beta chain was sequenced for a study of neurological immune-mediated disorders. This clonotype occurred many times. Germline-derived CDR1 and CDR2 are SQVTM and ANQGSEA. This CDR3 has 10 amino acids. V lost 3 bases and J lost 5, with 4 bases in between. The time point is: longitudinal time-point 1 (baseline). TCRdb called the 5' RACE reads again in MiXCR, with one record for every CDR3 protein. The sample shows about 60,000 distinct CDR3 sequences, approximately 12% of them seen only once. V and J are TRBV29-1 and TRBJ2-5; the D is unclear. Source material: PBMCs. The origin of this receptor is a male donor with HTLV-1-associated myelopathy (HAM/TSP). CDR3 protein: CSVERETQYF. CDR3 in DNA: TGCAGCGTTGAGAGGGAGACCCAGTACTTC.